This paragraph covers one T cell receptor (beta chain) sequence. The antigen is unknown. The sample is drawn from a study of T cell responses to AZD1222 COVID-19 vaccine. Study results and caveats: Unmutated variant regions reportedly attract nearly half of all spike-specific TCRs.

Germline V gives CDR1 SGHTA, CDR2 FQGTGA. CDR3 length: 14 residues. V was trimmed by 3 bases and J by 1 base, leaving 7 bases between them. Method: immunoSEQ multiplex PCR; TCRdb's copy keeps in-frame clones and lacks some. Here the sample spans roughly 140,000 clones, roughly 91% being singletons. Pooled in the analysis were second doses at about 4 or about 12 weeks. This sequence originates from an adult who received the AZD1222 COVID-19 vaccine. Source: peripheral blood, taken 28 days after the second AZD1222 dose. This sequence joins TRBV7-3 and TRBJ1-5; possible D gene TRBD1, 5 bases. For the CDR3, the DNA is TGTGCCAGCAGCTTCAGGGACAGCAATCAGCCCCAGCATTTT. Translated, it gives CASSFRDSNQPQHF.